The 3 T cell receptor beta chains reported below all come from one sample, sequenced in a study of shared clonotypes between healthy human individuals. Method: immunoSEQ multiplex PCR; TCRdb's copy keeps in-frame clones and lacks some. The sample records around 480,000 clones, roughly 79% being singletons. Source material: PBMCs. Receptors originate from a woman aged 40 to 50 in good health. Some clones in this sample may be carry-over from other donors' samples.

The DNA for the CDR3 is TGTGCCAGCAGCTTAGCGGGAGGGCAAAGGGAGCAGTACTTC. This sequence encodes CASSLAGGQREQYF. This chain uses TRBV11-2 with TRBJ2-7; 8 nucleotides match TRBD2. Unmatched junction bases numbered 6, after V lost 1 base and J lost 7 bases. The CDR3 extends over 14 amino acids. In germline, CDR1 is SGHAT, CDR2 FQNNGV.

The V call is TRBV2, the J call TRBJ2-1, with 7 bases aligning to TRBD1. The CDR3 is 11 amino acids. Germline V lookup: CDR1 SNHLY, CDR2 FYNNEI. J gave up 10 bases and V 8 bases, and 5 bases lay outside the gene matches. CDR3 coding DNA: TGTGCCAGCGATAAACAGGGGGAGCAGTTCTTC. It yields the protein CASDKQGEQFF.

The V gene is TRBV18, the J gene TRBJ2-7; TRBD2 aligns across 11 bases. This CDR3 contains 13 residues. V lost 8 bases to trimming and J lost 6 bases; unmatched junction nucleotides: 6. CDR1 and CDR2 (germline): KGHSH, LQKENI. The CDR3 region is CASSSGRASEQYF. The CDR3, as DNA: TGTGCCAGCAGTAGCGGGAGGGCCTCCGAGCAGTACTTC.